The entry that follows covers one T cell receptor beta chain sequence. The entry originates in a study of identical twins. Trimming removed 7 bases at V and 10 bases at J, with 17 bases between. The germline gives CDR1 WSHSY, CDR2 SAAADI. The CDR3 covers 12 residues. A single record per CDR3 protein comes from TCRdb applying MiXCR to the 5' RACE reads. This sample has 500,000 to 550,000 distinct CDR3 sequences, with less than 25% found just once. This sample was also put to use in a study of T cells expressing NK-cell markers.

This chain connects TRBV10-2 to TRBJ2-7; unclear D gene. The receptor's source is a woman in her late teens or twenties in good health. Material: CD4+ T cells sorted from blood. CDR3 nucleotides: TGCGCCAGCATGACTGAGTACGCGGCCCAGTACTTC. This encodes CASMTEYAAQYF.